This entry lists 25 T cell receptor beta chains sequenced from one sample in a study of blood T cells in healthy people across ages (dated by TCRdb to the mid-2010s). Libraries were constructed by 5' RACE. The sequencing machine was an Illumina HiSeq 2500. A second PCR of about 6 to 11 cycles was performed with a sample-barcoded 5' primer and a J-beta primer mix. In TCRdb, the public reads were trimmed at Q25 with fastp and aligned with MiXCR, with productive beta chains retained. Every CDR3 protein is listed once, alongside the most common genes and DNA of its rows. Within this sample are some 900,000 distinct CDR3 sequences, with around 49% of them counted one time only. The ten largest clones add up to around 15% of the sample. The sample consisted of blood. The receptor source for this set is a man under 40 in good health.

The CDR3: CASSLRGTNLTQETQYF. The CDR3 coding sequence is TGTGCCAGCAGCTTAAGAGGGACTAACTTAACCCAAGAGACCCAGTACTTC. The V call is TRBV7-3, the J call TRBJ2-5; 7 bases line up with TRBD2. This CDR3 region has 17 residues. Germline CDR1 and CDR2: SGHTA and FQGTGA. Unmatched junction bases numbered 9, after V lost 1 base and J lost 1 base.

The chain has TRBV30 and TRBJ1-2; D is ambiguous. CDR1 and CDR2 from the germline V gene are GTSNPN and SVGIG (reference sequence). This CDR3 comprises 11 residues. The V and J ends lost 0 bases and 4 bases respectively, with 3 bases between them. CDR3 sequence reads: CAWSVSYGYTF. The CDR3 nucleotides are TGTGCCTGGAGTGTAAGCTATGGCTACACCTTC.

The chain recombines TRBV5-1 with TRBJ1-4, with TRBD1 identical over 9 bases. Germline CDR1 reads SGHRS; CDR2 reads YFSETQ. After removal of 6 bases from V and 5 bases from J, the junction contained 5 bases not matched to a gene. CDR3 length: 14 residues. CDR3 DNA sequence: TGCGCCAGCACCTCGGACAGGGGCAATGAAAAACTGTTTTTT. This gives the protein CASTSDRGNEKLFF.

This chain joins TRBV18 and TRBJ2-7; maybe TRBD1 (5 bases). The V gene lost 1 base and the J gene lost 5 bases, with 15 bases spanning the gap. There are 15 residues in the CDR3. CDR1 is KGHSH and CDR2 is LQKENI in the germline V gene. In DNA, the CDR3 is TGTGCCAGCTCACCACTGGACACCCTAGGGAACGAGCAGTACTTC. Translation gives CASSPLDTLGNEQYF.

A remark on this clonotype: A single base separates this from a much larger clone, so it may be a read error. The chain combines TRBV12-3 or TRBV12-4 with TRBJ2-3, with 11 nucleotides matching TRBD2. The CDR3 has 16 amino acids. CDR3: CACSLRLAGSTDTQYF. In DNA form, the CDR3 reads TGTGCCTGCAGTCTGAGACTAGCGGGGAGCACAGATACGCAGTATTTT.

The chain links TRBV9 to TRBJ2-7; 10 bases are shared with TRBD2. CDR1 is SGDLS, CDR2 YYNGEE, per germline. This CDR3 comprises 15 residues. Trimming cost V 0 bases and J 3 bases; bases outside gene matches: 3. The CDR3 sequence is CASSVEAGGVYEQYF. CDR3 in DNA: TGTGCCAGCAGCGTAGAAGCGGGAGGGGTCTACGAGCAGTACTTC. Complete variable domain (other parts from reference TRBV9 and TRBJ2-7): DSGVTQTPKHLITATGQRVTLRCSPRSGDLSVYWYQQSLDQGLQFLIQYYNGEERAKGNILERFSAQQFPDLHSELNLSSLELGDSALYFCASSVEAGGVYEQYFGPGTRLTVT.

This rearrangement joins TRBV10-3 to TRBJ2-3; 15 bases are a match to TRBD2. The V gene's germline CDR1 is ENHRY and CDR2 SYGVKD. Trimming removed 6 bases from V and 8 bases from J; junction bases left unmatched: 9. This CDR3 contains 16 residues. In DNA form, the CDR3 reads TGTGCCATCAGCGGGACTAGCGGGGGGACGGCTGGTACGCAGTATTTT. It is translated as CAISGTSGGTAGTQYF.

The chain couples TRBV5-1 to TRBJ2-7, with 9 positions matching TRBD1. There are 15 residues in the CDR3. Germline loops: CDR1 SGHRS, CDR2 YFSETQ. V dropped 5 bases and J dropped 7; count of bases not matched to a gene: 13. CDR3 sequence (DNA): TGCGCCAGCAGTTCCTCCGGGACAGGGATTCTTGAGCAGTACTTC. This sequence encodes CASSSSGTGILEQYF.

The V and J genes are TRBV20-1 and TRBJ2-7; tentatively, D is TRBD2 (6 bases). Per germline, CDR1 DFQATT and CDR2 SNEGSKA (reference sequence). V lost 8 bases and J 2 bases, leaving 19 bases between the germline ends. The CDR3 spans 14 residues. This chain's CDR3 is CSKKKLANTYEQYF. The CDR3 DNA reads as TGCAGTAAAAAGAAGCTAGCGAACACCTACGAGCAGTACTTC.

The sample holds a few counts of this clonotype. The chain joins TRBV4-1 to TRBJ2-3; 10 bases align to TRBD2. The V gene end was trimmed by 0 bases and the J gene end by 1 base; junction bases not matched to a gene: 4. Per germline, CDR1 MGHRA and CDR2 YSYEKL. CDR3 size: 17 residues. This chain's CDR3 is CASSQESGGAGTDTQYF. CDR3 nucleotide sequence: TGCGCCAGCAGCCAAGAGAGCGGGGGGGCCGGCACAGATACGCAGTATTTT.

There are a few counts of this clonotype. The rearrangement links TRBV24-1 to TRBJ2-1; D uncertain. The germline V gene encodes CDR1 KGHDR and CDR2 SFDVKD. Trimming removed 5 bases from V and 7 bases from J, with 5 bases in between. The CDR3 extends over 11 amino acids. The CDR3 DNA is TGTGCCACCAGTGTGTCAAATGAGCAGTTCTTC. Its protein product is CATSVSNEQFF.

This clonotype was counted a few times. The CDR3 DNA is TGCGCCAGCAGCCTTGAGGCTAGCGGGGGGCCCATCTACGAGCAGTACTTC. Residues: CASSLEASGGPIYEQYF. V is TRBV5-1 and J is TRBJ2-7; 11 bases fit TRBD2. CDR3 length: 17 amino acids. V lost 4 bases to trimming and J lost 3 bases; unmatched junction nucleotides: 12. Looked up from germline, CDR1 is SGHRS and CDR2 is YFSETQ.

This clonotype appeared a single time. At one end the junction does not follow the germline gene, possibly because of a read error. CDR3 residues: CASSLQSGGQGKNVQYF. The CDR3 nucleotides are TGTGCCAGCAGCTTACAGTCAGGGGGTCAGGGCAAAAACGTTCAGTACTTC. This sequence joins TRBV13 and TRBJ2-4; TRBD1 matches 7 bases. Germline V lookup: CDR1 PRHDT, CDR2 FYEKMQ (reference sequence). CDR3 length: 17 residues.

Turning to this clonotype: A much bigger clone sits one base away, suggesting this may be a read error. This chain links TRBV27 with TRBJ2-7; D gene uncertain. The germline gives CDR1 MNHEY, CDR2 SMNVEV (reference sequence). This CDR3 has 13 residues. The CDR3 bases are TGTACCAGCAGCCCCAGAAGAACCTACGAGCAGTACTTC. The encoded protein is CTSSPRRTYEQYF.

About this clonotype: A much larger clone lies a single base off, so this may be a read error. This chain joins TRBV6-2 or TRBV6-3 and TRBJ2-1, with 7 bases identical to TRBD2. This CDR3 spans 15 amino acids. Germline-derived CDR1 and CDR2 are MNHEY and SVGEGT. Trimming cost V 4 bases and J 10 bases; bases outside gene matches: 13. The CDR3 nucleotides read TGTGCCAGCAGTTCCTGGCTAGCGGAGACCTACGAGCAGTTCTTC. It codes for CASSSWLAETYEQFF.

This clonotype was found many times. The J gene is TRBJ2-7, the V gene TRBV2; D may be TRBD1 (6 bases). Trimming cost V 5 bases and J 6 bases, with 11 bases left between them. The CDR3 extends over 12 amino acids. Germline V gives CDR1 SNHLY, CDR2 FYNNEI. In nucleotides, the CDR3 is TGTGCCAGCAGTCTCACAGGGTCCGAGCAGTACTTC. This codes for CASSLTGSEQYF.

This chain connects TRBV6-1 to TRBJ2-2; D is perhaps TRBD1 or TRBD2 (6 bases each). Deletions cut 3 bases from V and 1 base from J, with 12 bases between. The germline V gene has CDR1 MNHNS and CDR2 SASEGT. The CDR3 consists of 16 residues. The CDR3, as DNA: TGTGCCAGCAGTGAGAAGGGGGGCCGGAACACCGGGGAGCTGTTTTTT. This codes for CASSEKGGRNTGELFF.

V gene TRBV12-3 or TRBV12-4 combines with J gene TRBJ1-2; D is unresolved. This CDR3 region has 14 residues. The V and J ends lost 2 bases and 4 bases respectively, with 11 bases between them. The CDR3 reads CASSLSSRSYGYTF. The CDR3 DNA follows: TGTGCCAGCAGTTTAAGCTCCAGGAGCTATGGCTACACCTTC.

The gene calls are TRBV3-1 and TRBJ1-2; D is ambiguous. CDR1 LGHDT and CDR2 YNNKEL come from the germline V gene (reference sequence). V was pared by 4 bases and J by 6 bases, with 15 bases between. The CDR3 has 14 amino acids. The CDR3 bases are TGTGCCAGCAGCCTTCCGGGCATCGTCGATGGCTACACCTTC. Protein sequence: CASSLPGIVDGYTF. Full variable domain (rest looked up from reference TRBV3-1 and TRBJ1-2): DTAVSQTPKYLVTQMGNDKSIKCEQNLGHDTMYWYKQDSKKFLKIMFSYNNKELIINETVPNRFSPKSPDKAHLNLHINSLELGDSAVYFCASSLPGIVDGYTFGSGTRLTVV.

The V gene is TRBV29-1, the J gene TRBJ2-7, with a weak D call TRBD1 (5 bases). Deletions cut 5 bases from V and 2 bases from J, with 10 bases between. The CDR3 length is 12 residues. Germline CDR1 SQVTM, CDR2 ANQGSEA. In DNA, the CDR3 is TGCAGCGTTCGCGCGGACACCTACGAGCAGTACTTC. Amino acids: CSVRADTYEQYF.

The CDR3 protein is CSAYRPGYEQYF. DNA of the CDR3: TGCAGTGCGTACAGGCCAGGCTACGAGCAGTACTTC. This chain joins TRBV20-1 and TRBJ2-5; D might be TRBD1 (5 bases). The better agreement between TRBJ2-7 and the DNA end casts doubt on the J call. CDR3 size: 12 residues. Per germline, CDR1 DFQATT and CDR2 SNEGSKA (reference sequence).

This chain uses TRBV7-8 with TRBJ1-5; 8 nucleotides match TRBD1. Germline trimming cut 0 bases from V and 5 bases from J; bases unmatched to any gene: 15. The CDR3 contains 19 residues. CDR1 and CDR2 from the germline V gene are SGHVS and FQNEAQ. The CDR3 DNA sequence: TGTGCCAGCAGCTTAGCGGTGAGCAGGGGGCCCCGCGGGGATCAGCCCCAGCATTTT. Protein product: CASSLAVSRGPRGDQPQHF.

V is TRBV6-5 and J is TRBJ1-2, with unresolved D. Germline values: CDR1 MNHEY, CDR2 SVGAGI. The CDR3 contains 12 residues. The germline V and J ends were trimmed by 0 bases and 10 bases, with 9 bases remaining between them. The CDR3 loop reads CASSYSVGDYTF. As DNA, the CDR3 is TGTGCCAGCAGTTACTCCGTCGGAGACTACACCTTC.

To note about this clonotype: At one end the junction does not follow the germline gene, possibly because of a read error. This chain connects TRBV7-3 to TRBJ2-3; 7 bases map to TRBD2. Germline CDR1 reads SGHTA; CDR2 reads FQGTGA. This CDR3 region has 15 residues. The CDR3 here is CASSLTGTNTDTQYF. The DNA for the CDR3 is TGTGCCAGCAGTTTAACCGGGACTAACACAGATACGCAGTATTTT.

V and J are TRBV6-5 and TRBJ2-3, with TRBD2 identical over 8 bases. Germline trimming cut 2 bases from V and 10 bases from J; bases unmatched to any gene: 17. CDR1 is MNHEY and CDR2 is SVGAGI in the germline V gene. The CDR3 covers 17 residues. In DNA form, the CDR3 reads TGTGCCAGCAGTTACCGTCGAGGAAGCGGGGGAATTGTGGCGCAGTATTTT. This translates into CASSYRRGSGGIVAQYF.